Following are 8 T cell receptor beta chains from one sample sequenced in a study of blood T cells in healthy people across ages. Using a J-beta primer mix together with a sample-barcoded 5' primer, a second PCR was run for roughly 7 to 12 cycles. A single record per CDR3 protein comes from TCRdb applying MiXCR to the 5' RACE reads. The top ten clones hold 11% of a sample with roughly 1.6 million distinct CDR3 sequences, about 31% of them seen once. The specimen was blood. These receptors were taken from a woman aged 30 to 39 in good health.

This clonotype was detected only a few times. CDR3 loop: CSARASGRPYEQYF. The CDR3 region has the DNA TGCAGTGCTAGAGCGAGCGGGAGGCCCTACGAGCAGTACTTC. This chain joins TRBV20-1 and TRBJ2-7, with 9 bases identical to TRBD2. From germline, CDR1 is DFQATT and CDR2 SNEGSKA (reference sequence). Germline trimming cut 1 base from V and 2 bases from J; bases unmatched to any gene: 3. The CDR3 has 14 residues.

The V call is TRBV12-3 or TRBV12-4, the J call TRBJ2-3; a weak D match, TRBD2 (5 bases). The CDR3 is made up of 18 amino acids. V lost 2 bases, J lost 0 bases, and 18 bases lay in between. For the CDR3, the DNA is TGTGCCAGCAGTTTAACACGGTCCGGCGGGTCTAGCACAGATACGCAGTATTTT. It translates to CASSLTRSGGSSTDTQYF.

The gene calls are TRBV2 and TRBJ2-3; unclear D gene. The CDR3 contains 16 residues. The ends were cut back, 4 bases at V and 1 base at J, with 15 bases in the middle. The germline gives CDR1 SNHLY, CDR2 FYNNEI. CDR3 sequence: CASSVERSDGTDTQYF. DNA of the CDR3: TGTGCCAGCAGTGTCGAGCGCTCGGATGGCACAGATACGCAGTATTTT.

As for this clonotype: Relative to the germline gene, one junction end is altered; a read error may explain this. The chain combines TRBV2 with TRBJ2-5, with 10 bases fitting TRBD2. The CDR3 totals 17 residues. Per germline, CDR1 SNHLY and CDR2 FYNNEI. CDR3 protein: CAGSSPIAGGPLETQYF. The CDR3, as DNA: TGTGCCGGCAGCTCCCCGATAGCGGGGGGCCCACTAGAGACCCAGTACTTC.

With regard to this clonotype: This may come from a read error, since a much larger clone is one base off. The CDR3 DNA reads TGTGCCAACAGCTTAGGAGCAGCGAAGGAGACCCAGTACTTC. This codes for CANSLGAAKETQYF. V is TRBV7-2 and J is TRBJ2-5; the D is unclear. The germline CDR1 and CDR2 sequences are SGHTA and FQGNSA. This CDR3 is built from 14 residues.

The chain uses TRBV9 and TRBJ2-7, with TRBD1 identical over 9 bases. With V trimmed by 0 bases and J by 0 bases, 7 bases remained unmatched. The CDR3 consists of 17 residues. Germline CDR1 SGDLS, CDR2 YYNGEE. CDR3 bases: TGTGCCAGCAGCGTAGTCTACAGGGGGCCTTTCTCCTACGAGCAGTACTTC. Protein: CASSVVYRGPFSYEQYF.

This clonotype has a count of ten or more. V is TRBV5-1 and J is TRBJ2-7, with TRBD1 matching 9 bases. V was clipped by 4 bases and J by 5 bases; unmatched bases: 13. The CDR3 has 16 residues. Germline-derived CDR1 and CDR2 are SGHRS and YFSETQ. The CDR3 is CASSQSPTGGHNEQYF. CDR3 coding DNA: TGCGCCAGCAGCCAGTCACCCACAGGGGGCCACAACGAGCAGTACTTC.

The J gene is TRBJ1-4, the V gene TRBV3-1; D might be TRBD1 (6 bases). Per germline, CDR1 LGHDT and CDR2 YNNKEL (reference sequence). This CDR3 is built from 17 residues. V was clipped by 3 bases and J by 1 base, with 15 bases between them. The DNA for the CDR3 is TGTGCCAGCAGCCATGACACGCGAGGGGGAACTAATGAAAAACTGTTTTTT. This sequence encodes CASSHDTRGGTNEKLFF.